These 26 T cell receptor beta chains originate from one sample sequenced in a study of OX40 agonist ivuxolimab in advanced cancers. TCRdb's table, derived via immunoSEQ multiplex PCR, lists solely in-frame clones and lacks some. The table has 55,000 to 90,000 clones, roughly 80% seen once. Sequencing used CD4+ or CD8+ T cells sorted from blood, obtained in a trial of the OX40 agonist ivuxolimab. These receptors originate from an adult with an advanced solid tumor such as melanoma, head and neck, liver or kidney cancer.

This chain links TRBV11-2 with TRBJ2-2, with 12 bases matching TRBD1. Germline CDR1 is SGHAT and CDR2 is FQNNGV. Germline trimming cut 5 bases from V and 5 bases from J; bases unmatched to any gene: 12. CDR3 size: 18 residues. The CDR3 region is CASSPKWGQGARTGELFF. The DNA of the CDR3 is TGTGCCAGCAGCCCAAAGTGGGGACAGGGGGCTCGGACCGGGGAGCTGTTTTTT.

This clone has only one observation. This rearrangement joins TRBV19 to TRBJ2-7; D might be TRBD1 (6 bases). Germline CDR1 LNHDA, CDR2 SQIVND (reference sequence). Between the trimmed V and J ends, which lost 4 bases and 4 bases, there was a span of 14 bases. The length of the CDR3 is 14 residues. The CDR3 loop reads CASSRPGQQYEQYF. The CDR3 coding sequence is TGTGCCAGTAGTAGGCCGGGACAACAGTACGAGCAGTACTTC.

This chain uses TRBV5-6 with TRBJ2-2; D call uncertain. The CDR3 has 17 residues. The V end was cut by 2 bases, the J end by 0 bases, with 14 bases between. Germline CDR1 and CDR2: SGHDT and YYEEEE. The CDR3 DNA is TGTGCCAGCAGCTTCGCTGCAGGCAGCGCGAACACCGGGGAGCTGTTTTTT. Encoded protein: CASSFAAGSANTGELFF. The variable domain in full, completed from reference TRBV5-6 and TRBJ2-2, reads DAGVTQSPTHLIKTRGQQVTLRCSPKSGHDTVSWYQQALGQGPQFIFQYYEEEERQRGNFPDRFSGHQFPNYSSELNVNALLLGDSALYLCASSFAAGSANTGELFFGEGSRLTVL.

The chain is built from TRBV4-2 and TRBJ2-1; D might be TRBD2 (5 bases). This CDR3 is 16 amino acids long. Germline loops: CDR1 LGHNA, CDR2 YNFKEQ. Trimming pared 0 bases from V and 0 bases from J, leaving 9 bases between. CDR3 protein: CASSQELTSSYNEQFF. The CDR3 bases are TGTGCCAGCAGCCAAGAACTAACTAGCTCCTACAATGAGCAGTTCTTC.

V usage is TRBV19 and J usage is TRBJ1-5; tentatively, D is TRBD1 (5 bases). The germline V gene has CDR1 LNHDA and CDR2 SQIVND (reference sequence). V was shortened by 5 bases and J by 6 bases, with 14 bases between the two germline ends. There are 14 residues in the CDR3. This CDR3 is CASSSGSASQPQHF. In DNA, the CDR3 is TGTGCCAGTAGTTCAGGGTCGGCGAGTCAGCCCCAGCATTTT.

This chain links TRBV6-5 with TRBJ1-4; a possible D gene is TRBD1 (6 bases). This CDR3 comprises 15 residues. From germline, CDR1 is MNHEY and CDR2 SVGAGI. The V gene lost 5 bases and the J gene lost 8 bases, with 18 bases spanning the gap. The CDR3 region is CASSGRDAGGEKLFF. The CDR3 nucleotides are TGTGCCAGCAGTGGCCGGGACGCGGGGGGCGAAAAACTGTTTTTT.

The gene calls are TRBV11-1 and TRBJ1-1; D may be TRBD1 (5 bases). Trimming took 5 bases from V and 4 from J, leaving 17 bases between them. The CDR3 runs 15 residues. Germline loops: CDR1 SGHAT, CDR2 FQDESV (reference sequence). The CDR3 DNA is TGTGCCAGCAGCCCCTCCGGGACGGGACTCACTGAAGCTTTCTTT. Amino acids: CASSPSGTGLTEAFF.

The genes are TRBV2 and TRBJ2-4; 8 bases fit TRBD1. J was trimmed by 0 bases and V by 7 bases; bases with no gene match: 26. CDR3 length: 22 residues. Germline CDR1 SNHLY, CDR2 FYNNEI. DNA for the CDR3: TGTGCCAGCAAGGCGGGCTTTGGACAGGGAGGAGGGTTAGATTTAGCCAAAAACATTCAGTACTTC. This encodes CASKAGFGQGGGLDLAKNIQYF. The whole variable domain, remainder taken from reference TRBV2 and TRBJ2-4, is EPEVTQTPSHQVTQMGQEVILRCVPISNHLYFYWYRQILGQKVEFLVSFYNNEISEKSEIFDDQFSVERPDGSNFTLKIRSTKLEDSAMYFCASKAGFGQGGGLDLAKNIQYFGAGTRLSVL.

J is TRBJ2-7 and V is TRBV5-1; 10 bases are shared with TRBD1. The germline CDR1 and CDR2 sequences are SGHRS and YFSETQ. The V segment lost 1 base and the J segment 4 bases; nucleotides outside the gene matches: 8. The CDR3 covers 16 residues. Here the CDR3 DNA reads TGCGCCAGCAGCTTGTTTGTGGGGACAGGGGTTTACGAGCAGTACTTC. This sequence encodes CASSLFVGTGVYEQYF.

This clone has a handful of counts. The rearrangement uses TRBV5-4 and TRBJ1-1, with D unclear. The CDR3 loop spans 13 amino acids. V lost 2 bases, J lost 10 bases, and 15 bases lay in between. Germline CDR1 and CDR2: SGHNT and YYREEE (reference sequence). The CDR3: CASSFRTETRAFF. In nucleotides, the CDR3 is TGTGCCAGCAGCTTCAGGACCGAGACACGAGCTTTCTTT.

The CDR3 protein is CASSQGQRNEQFF. DNA for the CDR3: TGTGCCAGCAGCCAGGGACAGAGGAATGAGCAGTTCTTC. The chain recombines TRBV14 with TRBJ2-1, with 7 bases aligning to TRBD1. The germline V gene has CDR1 SGHDN and CDR2 FVKESK. V gave up 3 bases and J gave up 7 bases; unmatched junction bases: 3. The CDR3 spans 13 residues.

CDR3 region: CASSWTGENQPQHF. CDR3 nucleotides: TGCGCCAGCAGCTGGACAGGGGAAAACCAGCCCCAGCATTTT. J is TRBJ1-5 and V is TRBV5-1; 9 positions match TRBD1. CDR1 is SGHRS, CDR2 YFSETQ, per germline. This CDR3 region has 14 residues. The ends lost 3 bases at V and 7 bases at J; junction bases unmatched: 5.

This clone was seen more than once but under ten times. V and J are TRBV9 and TRBJ2-7, with D possibly TRBD2 on 6 matching bases. Germline V lookup: CDR1 SGDLS, CDR2 YYNGEE. This CDR3 comprises 15 residues. Trimming left V 4 bases short and J 4 bases short, with 18 bases between. For the CDR3, the DNA is TGTGCCAGCAGCTCTAGGAGGGCTAGGGCTTACGAGCAGTACTTC. Its protein product is CASSSRRARAYEQYF.

The chain recombines TRBV28 with TRBJ1-5; D is perhaps TRBD1 (6 bases). Germline V CDR1 and CDR2: MDHEN, SYDVKM. This CDR3 has 18 residues. V dropped 2 bases and J dropped 5 bases, with 22 bases sitting between them. CDR3 region: CASSLTGTPSGLDQPQHF. The CDR3 DNA follows: TGTGCCAGCAGTTTAACAGGGACCCCCTCTGGACTCGATCAGCCCCAGCATTTT.

This rearrangement joins TRBV5-6 to TRBJ1-3; 8 bases line up with TRBD1. Trimming took 1 base from V and 3 from J; bases not matched to a gene: 3. The CDR3 contains 15 residues. CDR1 and CDR2 (germline): SGHDT, YYEEEE. CDR3 DNA: TGTGCCAGCAGCTTGACGACAGGGGTTGGAAACACCATATATTTT. Amino acid sequence: CASSLTTGVGNTIYF.

V gene TRBV7-6 combines with J gene TRBJ1-2; 8 nucleotides match TRBD1. The CDR3 runs 15 residues. Per germline, CDR1 SGHVS and CDR2 FNYEAQ. The V gene end was trimmed by 2 bases and the J gene end by 8 bases; junction bases not matched to a gene: 10. The DNA of the CDR3 is TGTGCCAGCAGCTTAACACCGGGACAGGAAGGAGGCTACACCTTC. Its protein product is CASSLTPGQEGGYTF. Complete variable domain (other parts from reference TRBV7-6 and TRBJ1-2): GAGVSQSPRYKVTKRGQDVALRCDPISGHVSLYWYRQALGQGPEFLTYFNYEAQQDKSGLPNDRFSAERPEGSISTLTIQRTEQRDSAMYRCASSLTPGQEGGYTFGSGTRLTVV.

The rearrangement joins TRBV5-1 to TRBJ2-5, with D possibly matching TRBD1 (6 bases). The CDR3 runs to 15 residues. Between the trimmed V and J ends, which lost 0 bases and 1 base, there was a span of 10 bases. Germline V gene data show CDR1 as SGHRS and CDR2 as YFSETQ. Here the CDR3 DNA reads TGCGCCAGCAGCTTGGAGAGCAGGGGCCAAGAGACCCAGTACTTC. Residues: CASSLESRGQETQYF.

The J gene is TRBJ1-1, the V gene TRBV6-1, with D tentatively TRBD1 (5 bases). The germline V gene encodes CDR1 MNHNS and CDR2 SASEGT. Trimming stripped 6 bases from V and 5 bases from J, with 16 bases between. The CDR3 is 14 amino acids. CDR3 DNA sequence: TGTGCCAGCAGCGTAATCAGGGAAGGGACTGAAGCTTTCTTT. This translates into CASSVIREGTEAFF.

CDR3 residues: CASSPQGAGDEQYF. CDR3 sequence (DNA): TGTGCCAGTAGTCCTCAGGGGGCAGGTGACGAGCAGTACTTC. This rearrangement joins TRBV19 to TRBJ2-7; 8 bases are a match to TRBD1. CDR1 and CDR2 (germline): LNHDA, SQIVND (reference sequence). This CDR3 region has 14 residues. J was trimmed by 5 bases and V by 5 bases; bases with no gene match: 8.

V is TRBV27 and J is TRBJ1-1, with D possibly matching TRBD1 (5 bases). Trimming stripped 11 bases from V and 3 bases from J, with 16 bases between. Germline V gives CDR1 MNHEY, CDR2 SMNVEV (reference sequence). There are 13 residues in the CDR3. The CDR3 loop reads CASRGVWDTEAFF. Written as DNA, the CDR3 is TGTGCCTCCCGAGGGGTATGGGACACTGAAGCTTTCTTT.

This clone was counted between two and nine times. V gene TRBV11-2 combines with J gene TRBJ2-1; the match to TRBD2 covers 9 bases. V was clipped by 11 bases and J by 2 bases; unmatched bases: 7. The CDR3 loop spans 14 amino acids. The germline V gene encodes CDR1 SGHAT and CDR2 FQNNGV. The CDR3 region is CAYSGGGAYNEQFF. The CDR3 DNA sequence: TGTGCCTATAGTGGCGGGGGGGCCTACAATGAGCAGTTCTTC.

The rearrangement joins TRBV7-2 to TRBJ1-2, with 7 bases fitting TRBD1. The CDR3 has 16 amino acids. V lost 6 bases to trimming and J lost 0 bases; unmatched junction nucleotides: 10. Germline-derived CDR1 and CDR2 are SGHTA and FQGNSA. The CDR3 loop is CASSLGRQGPNYGYTF. In DNA form, the CDR3 reads TGTGCCAGCAGTTTGGGCAGACAGGGACCTAACTATGGCTACACCTTC.

The gene calls are TRBV5-1 and TRBJ2-5; the D gene is possibly TRBD2 (5 bases). From germline, CDR1 is SGHRS and CDR2 YFSETQ. The CDR3 extends over 14 amino acids. V lost 0 bases to trimming and J lost 1 base, with 7 bases between them. The CDR3 is CASSLGTSQETQYF. CDR3 DNA sequence: TGCGCCAGCAGCTTGGGGACTTCCCAAGAGACCCAGTACTTC.

The chain joins TRBV2 to TRBJ1-5; D gene ambiguous. V was trimmed by 3 bases and J by 6 bases, leaving 12 bases between them. CDR1 is SNHLY, CDR2 FYNNEI, per germline. The CDR3 length is 14 residues. For the CDR3, the DNA is TGTGCCAGCAGTGAGAACGTTCCGGGTCAGCCCCAGCATTTT. This translates into CASSENVPGQPQHF.

The chain links TRBV27 to TRBJ2-5; TRBD1 aligns across 7 bases. The germline gives CDR1 MNHEY, CDR2 SMNVEV (reference sequence). CDR3 length: 13 amino acids. V lost 5 bases and J lost 4; bases outside the gene matches: 4. As DNA, the CDR3 is TGTGCCAGCAGTATCAACAGGGGAGAGACCCAGTACTTC. Translated: CASSINRGETQYF.

The chain combines TRBV7-2 with TRBJ2-2; 7 nucleotides agree with TRBD1. CDR3 length: 15 amino acids. Germline lookup yields CDR1 SGHTA and CDR2 FQGNSA. The V and J ends lost 0 bases and 6 bases, in that order; junction bases with no gene match: 4. The CDR3 nucleotides are TGTGCCAGCAGCTTAGCCGACAGGGACGCCGGGGAGCTGTTTTTT. It encodes CASSLADRDAGELFF.